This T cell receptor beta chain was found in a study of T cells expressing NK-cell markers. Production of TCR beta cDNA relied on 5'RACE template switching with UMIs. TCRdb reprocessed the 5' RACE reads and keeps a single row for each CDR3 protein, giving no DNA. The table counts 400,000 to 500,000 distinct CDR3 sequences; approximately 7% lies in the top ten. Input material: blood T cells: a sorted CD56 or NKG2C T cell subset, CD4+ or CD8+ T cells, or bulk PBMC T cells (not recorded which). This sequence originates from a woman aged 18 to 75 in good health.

The CDR3 spells CASRPQANTEAFF. This chain links TRBV11-2 with TRBJ1-1. The CDR3 sequence is 13 residues long. Germline V gene data show CDR1 as SGHAT and CDR2 as FQNNGV.